The following is a T cell receptor (beta chain) sequence with its context. Clones were sequenced by immunoSEQ multiplex PCR, and TCRdb holds only the in-frame ones, with some missing. This table holds roughly 300,000 clones, about 82% found once. The entry originates in a study of blood T cell repertoires in COVID-19. In germline, CDR1 is DFQATT, CDR2 SNEGSKA (reference sequence). Trimming stripped 3 bases from V and 5 bases from J, with 13 bases between. The CDR3 runs to 13 residues. The chain couples TRBV20-1 to TRBJ1-1, with D maybe TRBD1 (6 bases). The clonotype originates from a woman in her forties or fifties with acute or convalescent COVID-19. The sequenced material came from peripheral blood. The CDR3 sequence: CSASSRGRTEAFF. In DNA form, the CDR3 reads TGCAGTGCTAGTTCCAGGGGCCGGACTGAAGCTTTCTTT.